This T cell receptor (beta chain) was sequenced in a study of shared clonotypes between healthy human individuals. Here immunoSEQ multiplex PCR was the method, and the copy in TCRdb shows in-frame clones only, minus some. The sample includes some 2,000,000 clones, over 85% seen only once; the top ten take 0.1% to 0.15%. In this sample, this clone turned up once. The sequencing input was naive CD4+ T cells sorted from blood. Subset here: CD45RA+ positively selected. This receptor was taken from a man aged 18-30 years in good health.

DNA of the CDR3: TGTGCCAGCAGTTACGACCTATGGAGCAATCAGCCCCAGCATTTT. Translated, it gives CASSYDLWSNQPQHF. The V gene is TRBV6-5, the J gene TRBJ1-5, with D unresolved. The V end was cut by 2 bases, the J end by 1 base, with 9 bases between. Per germline, CDR1 MNHEY and CDR2 SVGAGI. The CDR3 covers 15 residues.